Listed below are T cell receptor beta chains from one sample, sequenced in a study of T cells in Graves' hyperthyroidism and ophthalmopathy. One entry per CDR3 protein, called by TCRdb with MiXCR from the multiplex PCR reads. The data contain about 410,000 distinct CDR3 sequences, approximately 14% of them seen just once; the ten biggest clones take up roughly an eighth. The source material was blood. The receptor set was obtained from a man between 18 and 35 years old with Graves' ophthalmopathy. CDR3s leave out the opening cysteine and the closing phenylalanine or tryptophan.

V gene: TRBV7-8; CDR3 protein: ASSPRQGGSGNTIY
V gene: TRBV6-6; CDR3 protein: ASSYGNSYEQY
V gene: TRBV25-1; CDR3 protein: ASSESAGREASYEQY
V gene: TRBV19; CDR3 protein: ASSIGEGAYEQY
V gene: TRBV11-2; CDR3 protein: ASSEGTSGVVETQY
V gene: TRBV6-1; CDR3 protein: ASRSGSAAF
V gene: TRBV6-2/TRBV6-3; CDR3 protein: ASSREKGNQPQH
V gene: TRBV7-3; CDR3 protein: ASSLTPGVGPNEQF
V gene: TRBV30; CDR3 protein: AWSVQSGNEQF
V gene: TRBV6-1; CDR3 protein: ASSEMATGGYGYT
V gene: TRBV5-1; CDR3 protein: ASSPSSGFSGETQY
V gene: TRBV4-2; CDR3 protein: ASSQAGTSGIGEQF
V gene: TRBV6-1; CDR3 protein: ASSYGRNTETF
V gene: TRBV20-1; CDR3 protein: SARDQAGERYEQY
V gene: TRBV27; CDR3 protein: ASSSLLSSNTGELF
V gene: TRBV18; CDR3 protein: ASSQTGPNTGELF
V gene: TRBV27; CDR3 protein: ASTGTSGSNEQF
V gene: TRBV5-1; CDR3 protein: ASSPRTGSKNIQY
V gene: TRBV11-2; CDR3 protein: ASSSPGGDTYQETQY
V gene: TRBV27; CDR3 protein: ASSQGLAGDSYEQY
V gene: TRBV20-1; CDR3 protein: SARRLAGGQETQY
V gene: TRBV19; CDR3 protein: ASSGTPAGELF
V gene: TRBV12-3/TRBV12-4; CDR3 protein: ASRTGRGGNQPQH
V gene: TRBV7-2; CDR3 protein: ASSFAQGIDTQY
V gene: TRBV10-1; CDR3 protein: ASSDTRGAYEQY
V gene: TRBV9; CDR3 protein: ASRPIEDGELF
V gene: TRBV6-5; CDR3 protein: ASSYSGQGNHNEQF
V gene: TRBV2; CDR3 protein: ASRERGVLVAQY
V gene: TRBV20-1; CDR3 protein: SVGTELYEQY
V gene: TRBV6-6; CDR3 protein: ASSYWRTASYEQY
V gene: TRBV10-3; CDR3 protein: AISESTSGIGSEQF
V gene: TRBV20-1; CDR3 protein: SARFSQGRSTEAF
V gene: TRBV12-3/TRBV12-4; CDR3 protein: ASSLNSILTDTQY
V gene: TRBV20-1; CDR3 protein: SARDKWAGLFNEQF
V gene: TRBV6-2/TRBV6-3; CDR3 protein: ASWGLAGVNEQF
V gene: TRBV7-2; CDR3 protein: ASSLDPSLYQETQY
V gene: TRBV11-3; CDR3 protein: ASSATPLGTGRYGYT
V gene: TRBV7-9; CDR3 protein: ASRRGQGINSPLH
V gene: TRBV4-2; CDR3 protein: ASSQEPRVSYEQY
V gene: TRBV5-1; CDR3 protein: ASSLTGAGAETQY
V gene: TRBV2; CDR3 protein: ASRGGLAAGELF
V gene: TRBV12-3/TRBV12-4; CDR3 protein: ASSRPGGASGSYGGELF
V gene: TRBV6-4; CDR3 protein: ASSDSGSGANVLT
V gene: TRBV2; CDR3 protein: ASNRDWTDTQY
V gene: TRBV24-1; CDR3 protein: ATRVPDLNEQF
V gene: TRBV19; CDR3 protein: ASSMGTSGRVTQY
V gene: TRBV5-1; CDR3 protein: ASSLVASGTSTDTQY